The sequence of this T cell receptor beta chain was determined in a study of cytomegalovirus exposure and HLA in healthy donors. Study background: Caucasian-associated ancestry cluster membership applied to approximately 81% of a few hundred genotyped donors.

Study-level results: The presence/absence work took it that sequencing depth was about the same across donors. Researchers reported from a later analysis that most CMV-associated TCR beta chains appeared HLA-restricted.

The primer mix had 60 Vbeta and 13 Jbeta primers. Only in-frame clones appear in the TCRdb table, and some are missing; sequencing was by immunoSEQ multiplex PCR. The top ten clones hold roughly 2% of a sample with 130,000 or so clones, less than 85% of them seen once. This clone was counted a few times. The target antigen is unknown. This CDR3 region has 14 residues. V was clipped by 1 base and J by 2 bases; unmatched bases: 4. From germline, CDR1 is SQVTM and CDR2 ANQGSEA. This receptor was obtained from a woman in her 40s in good health and CMV-seropositive. The chain links TRBV29-1 to TRBJ1-2; 7 bases align to TRBD1. The sample was PBMCs. This CDR3 is CSVEGVQGNYGYTF. In DNA, the CDR3 is TGCAGCGTTGAAGGGGTACAGGGGAACTATGGCTACACCTTC.